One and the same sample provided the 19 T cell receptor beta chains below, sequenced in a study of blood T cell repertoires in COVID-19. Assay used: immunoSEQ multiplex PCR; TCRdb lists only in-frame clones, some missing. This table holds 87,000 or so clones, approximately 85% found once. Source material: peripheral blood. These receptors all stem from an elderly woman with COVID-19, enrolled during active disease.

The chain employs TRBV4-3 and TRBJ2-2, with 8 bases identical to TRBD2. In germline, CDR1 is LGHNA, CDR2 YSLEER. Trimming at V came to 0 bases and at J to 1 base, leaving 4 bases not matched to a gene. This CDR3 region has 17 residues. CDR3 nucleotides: TGCGCCAGCAGCCAAGATCGCCTAGCGGGGAACACCGGGGAGCTGTTTTTT. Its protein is CASSQDRLAGNTGELFF.

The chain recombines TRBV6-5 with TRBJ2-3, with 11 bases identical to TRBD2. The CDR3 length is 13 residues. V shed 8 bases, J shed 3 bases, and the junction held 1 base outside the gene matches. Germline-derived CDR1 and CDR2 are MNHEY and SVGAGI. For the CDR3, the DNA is TGTGCCAGCCGACTAGCGGGAACAGATACGCAGTATTTT. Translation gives CASRLAGTDTQYF.

As DNA, the CDR3 is TGTGCCAGCAGCTTTCTGGCAAGTACCTACGAGCAGTACTTC. Encoded protein: CASSFLASTYEQYF. The chain has TRBV7-2 and TRBJ2-7; no clear D gene. The germline V and J ends were trimmed by 3 bases and 2 bases, with 11 bases remaining between them. The CDR3 contains 14 residues. Per the germline V gene, CDR1 is SGHTA and CDR2 is FQGNSA.

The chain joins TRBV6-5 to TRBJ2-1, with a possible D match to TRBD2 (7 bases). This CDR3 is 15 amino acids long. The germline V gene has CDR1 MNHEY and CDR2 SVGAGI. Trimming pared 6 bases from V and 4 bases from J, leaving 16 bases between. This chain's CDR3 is CASRPVGGAYNEQFF. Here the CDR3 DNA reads TGTGCCAGCAGGCCGGTGGGGGGGGCTTACAATGAGCAGTTCTTC.

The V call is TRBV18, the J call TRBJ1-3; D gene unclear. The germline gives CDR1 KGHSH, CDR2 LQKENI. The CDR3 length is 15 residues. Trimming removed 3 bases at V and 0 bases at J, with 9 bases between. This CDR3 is CASSPLPRSGNTIYF. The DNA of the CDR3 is TGTGCCAGCTCACCTCTACCCCGCTCTGGAAACACCATATATTTT.

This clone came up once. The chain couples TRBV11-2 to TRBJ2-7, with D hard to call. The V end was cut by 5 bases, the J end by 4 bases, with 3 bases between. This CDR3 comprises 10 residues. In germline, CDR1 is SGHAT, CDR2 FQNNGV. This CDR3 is CASSLYEQYF. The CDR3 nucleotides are TGTGCCAGCAGCCTTTACGAGCAGTACTTC.

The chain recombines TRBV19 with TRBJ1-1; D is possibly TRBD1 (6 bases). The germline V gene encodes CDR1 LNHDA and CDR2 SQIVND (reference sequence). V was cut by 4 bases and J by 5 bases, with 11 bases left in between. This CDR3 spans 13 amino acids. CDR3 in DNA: TGTGCCAGTAGTAGGTCAGGGGTTACTGAAGCTTTCTTT. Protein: CASSRSGVTEAFF.

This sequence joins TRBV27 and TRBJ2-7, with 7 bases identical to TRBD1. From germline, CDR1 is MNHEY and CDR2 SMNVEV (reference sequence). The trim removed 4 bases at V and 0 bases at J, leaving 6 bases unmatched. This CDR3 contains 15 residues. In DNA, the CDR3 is TGTGCCAGCAGTTCCAGGACAGGTCTCTCCTACGAGCAGTACTTC. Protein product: CASSSRTGLSYEQYF.

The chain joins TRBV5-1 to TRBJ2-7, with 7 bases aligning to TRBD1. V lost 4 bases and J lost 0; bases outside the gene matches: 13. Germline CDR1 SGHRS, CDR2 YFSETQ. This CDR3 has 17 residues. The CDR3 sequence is CASSPSLRQGASYEQYF. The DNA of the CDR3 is TGCGCCAGCAGCCCGTCGCTTAGACAGGGTGCCTCCTACGAGCAGTACTTC.

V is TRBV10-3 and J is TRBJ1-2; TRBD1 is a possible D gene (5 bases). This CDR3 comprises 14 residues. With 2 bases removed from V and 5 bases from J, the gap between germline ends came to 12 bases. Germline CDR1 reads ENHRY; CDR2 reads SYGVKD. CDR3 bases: TGTGCCATCAGTGAGGAAGGGGCCTTTTATGGCTACACCTTC. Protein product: CAISEEGAFYGYTF.

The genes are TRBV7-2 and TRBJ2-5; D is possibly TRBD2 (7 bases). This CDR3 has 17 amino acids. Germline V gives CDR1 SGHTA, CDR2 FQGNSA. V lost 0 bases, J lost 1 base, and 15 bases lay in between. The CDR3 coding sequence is TGTGCCAGCAGCTTAGCGTGGGGGGGGGCCCTCCAAGAGACCCAGTACTTC. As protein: CASSLAWGGALQETQYF. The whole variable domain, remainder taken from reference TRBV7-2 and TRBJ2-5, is GAGVSQSPSNKVTEKGKDVELRCDPISGHTALYWYRQSLGQGLEFLIYFQGNSAPDKSGLPSDRFSAERTGGSVSTLTIQRTQQEDSAVYLCASSLAWGGALQETQYFGPGTRLLVL.

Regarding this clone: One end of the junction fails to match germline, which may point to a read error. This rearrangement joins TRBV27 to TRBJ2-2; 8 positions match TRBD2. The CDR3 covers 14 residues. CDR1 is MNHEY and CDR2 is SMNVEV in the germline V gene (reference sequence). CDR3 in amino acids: CVSRGGRRVGELFF. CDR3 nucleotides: TGTGTCAGCAGGGGCGGGAGGAGGGTCGGGGAGCTGTTTTTT.

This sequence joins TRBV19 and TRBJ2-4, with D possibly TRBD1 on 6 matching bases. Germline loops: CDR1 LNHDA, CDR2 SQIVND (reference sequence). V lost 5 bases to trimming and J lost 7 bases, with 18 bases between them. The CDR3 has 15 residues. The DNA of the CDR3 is TGTGCCAGTAGTCTCCGGGACAACAGAAGGAACATTCAGTACTTC. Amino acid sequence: CASSLRDNRRNIQYF.

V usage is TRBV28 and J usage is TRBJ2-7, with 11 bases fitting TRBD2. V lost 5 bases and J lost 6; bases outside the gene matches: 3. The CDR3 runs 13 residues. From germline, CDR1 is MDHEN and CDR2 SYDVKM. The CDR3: CASSLLAGGEQYF. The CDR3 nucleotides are TGTGCCAGCAGTCTGCTAGCGGGGGGCGAGCAGTACTTC.

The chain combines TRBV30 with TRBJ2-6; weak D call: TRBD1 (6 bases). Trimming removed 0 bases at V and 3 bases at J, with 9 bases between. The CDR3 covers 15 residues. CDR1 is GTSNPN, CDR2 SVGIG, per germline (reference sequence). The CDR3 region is CAWSVLRGGANVLTF. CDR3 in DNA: TGTGCCTGGAGTGTACTCAGGGGTGGGGCCAACGTCCTGACTTTC.

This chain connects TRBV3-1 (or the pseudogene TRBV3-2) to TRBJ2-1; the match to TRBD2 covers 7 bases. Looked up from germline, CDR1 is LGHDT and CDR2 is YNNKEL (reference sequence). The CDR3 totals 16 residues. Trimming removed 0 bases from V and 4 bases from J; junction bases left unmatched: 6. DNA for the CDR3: TGTGCCAGCAGCCAAGATCCAGCGGGGTTTTACAATGAGCAGTTCTTC. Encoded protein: CASSQDPAGFYNEQFF.

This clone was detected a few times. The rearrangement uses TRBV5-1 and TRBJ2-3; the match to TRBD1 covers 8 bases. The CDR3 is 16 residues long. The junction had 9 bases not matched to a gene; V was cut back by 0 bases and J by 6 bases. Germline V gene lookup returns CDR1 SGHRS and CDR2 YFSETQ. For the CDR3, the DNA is TGCGCCAGCAGCTTGGTGCCAGGGGGCGCGTATGATACGCAGTATTTT. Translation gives CASSLVPGGAYDTQYF.

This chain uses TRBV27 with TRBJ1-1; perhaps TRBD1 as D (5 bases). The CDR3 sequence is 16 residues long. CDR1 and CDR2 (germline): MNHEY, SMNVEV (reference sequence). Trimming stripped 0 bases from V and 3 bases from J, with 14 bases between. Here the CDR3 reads CASSLSLWGGDTEAFF. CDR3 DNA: TGTGCCAGCAGTTTATCGCTTTGGGGGGGGGACACTGAAGCTTTCTTT.

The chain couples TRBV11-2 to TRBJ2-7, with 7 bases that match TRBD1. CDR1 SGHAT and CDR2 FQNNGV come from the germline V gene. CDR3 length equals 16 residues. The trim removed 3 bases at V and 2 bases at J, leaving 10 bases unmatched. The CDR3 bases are TGTGCCAGCAGCTTCTCAGGGGGTCTCACCACCTACGAGCAGTACTTC. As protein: CASSFSGGLTTYEQYF.